What follows describes a single T cell receptor (beta chain). This clonotype has more than one count but fewer than ten. It has no known antigen specificity. No quality values exist for individual bases; no much larger clone is one base distant. The sample belongs to a study of blood T cells in healthy people across ages (dated by TCRdb to between 2014 and 2016). About the study as a whole: In model experiments, template switching captured roughly one uniquely barcoded TCR beta cDNA molecule for every two T cells. Donors of different ages were randomly distributed across sequencing lanes to avoid experimental bias. Two additional independent replicas of 1 million unique cDNA reads from the same blood draw were analyzed for two donors (one aged 18 to 29 and one aged 80 or older). Four age groups were formed from the donors: young (average about 15 years), middle-aged (approximately 40), aged (about 62) and long-lived (more than 75). Using deep sequencing normalized with unique cDNA molecular identifiers, the study measured how TCR beta repertoire diversity changes with age. Study-wide findings and limitations: Bulk unsorted PBMC profiling prevented conclusive comparison of naive and antigen-experienced compartments. A strong correlation was found between observed TCR beta diversity and the percentage of naive T cells measured by flow cytometry. As age increased, observed TCR beta diversity per million T cells dropped in a roughly linear way, and a significant reduction was already evident by age approximately 40. Because donor CMV infection status was unknown, age-related changes in expanded clonotypes were potentially confounded. Total diversity estimates from one million sequenced T cells were considered lower bounds and underestimates. Compared with the aged group, the long-lived group had more naive CD4+ T cells, fewer expanded clones and increased TCR diversity, suggesting age selection.

Spanning cysteine to phenylalanine, the CDR3 consists of 15 amino acids. The DNA shown is the 45-base CDR3, in frame from base 1. V is cut by 5 bases and J by 5 bases, and the space between the germline ends is 18 bases. The germline V gene (reference sequence) yields SEHNR for CDR1 and FQNEAQ for CDR2. The donors were some 36 Caucasian individuals from Russia, aged roughly 6 to 100 years, who were systemically healthy. Each donor gave around 9.9 milliliters of peripheral blood, collected into EDTA-treated Vacutainer tubes. PBMCs were isolated by Ficoll-Paque density-gradient centrifugation, with at least 7 million obtained per sample. Total RNA was extracted from PBMCs with Trizol reagent, with at least 6 micrograms obtained per sample. Naive CD45RAhigh/CD27high T cell percentages were measured by flow cytometry on a PBMC aliquot from every donor. Preparation of the library involved 5' RACE. A second PCR of roughly 6 to 11 cycles was run with a J-beta primer mix and a sample-barcoded 5' primer. A unique molecular identifier was introduced onto each TCR beta cDNA molecule by a template-switch 5' adaptor carrying 12 random nucleotides. Each sample yielded at least 2.5 million CDR3-containing paired-end reads. The Mint cDNA synthesis kit, primed by a TRBC-specific oligonucleotide, was used to synthesize first-strand cDNA from all RNA. Following uracil-DNA glycosylase treatment, a first 18-cycle PCR with universal primers M1SS and BC2_uni_R was performed on all cDNA. The authors processed their data as follows. For normalization, 1 million high-quality reads, each with a distinct molecular identifier, were randomly selected from each sample. Instead of being binned into consensus sequences, reads with shared molecular identifiers were discarded. MiTCR, with a Q25 quality threshold and the strictest error-elimination algorithm, was used for CDR3 identification, clonotype clustering and error correction. Lower-bound total TCR beta diversity was estimated with a nonparametric unseen species model using Euler transformation. TCRdb trimmed public reads at Q25 via fastp, called clones via MiXCR and kept in-frame beta chains. Duplicate CDR3 protein sequences are folded into a single record with the most common DNA and genes. These V and J calls originate from TCRdb's pipeline instead of the authors' own analysis. This sample gives over 1,500,000 distinct CDR3 sequences in total; 35% to 50% of them show up just once. The ten largest clones add up to approximately 22% of the sample.

Sequencing was carried out using blood. In this chain, TRBV7-9 is recombined with TRBJ2-5; the D call could be TRBD1 or TRBD2, with each sharing 5 bases. The receptor was derived from a human donor in good health. At the DNA level, the sequence is TGTGCCAGCAGCGTAGAGGGGTCCGTCGCCGAGACCCAGTACTTC. Translation gives CASSVEGSVAETQYF. The CDR3, completed at both ends by the reference TRBV7-9 and TRBJ2-5 genes, gives the full variable domain DTGVSQNPRHKITKRGQNVTFRCDPISEHNRLYWYRQTLGQGPEFLTYFQNEAQLEKSRLLSDRFSAERPKGSFSTLEIQRTEQGDSAMYLCASSVEGSVAETQYFGPGTRLLVL.